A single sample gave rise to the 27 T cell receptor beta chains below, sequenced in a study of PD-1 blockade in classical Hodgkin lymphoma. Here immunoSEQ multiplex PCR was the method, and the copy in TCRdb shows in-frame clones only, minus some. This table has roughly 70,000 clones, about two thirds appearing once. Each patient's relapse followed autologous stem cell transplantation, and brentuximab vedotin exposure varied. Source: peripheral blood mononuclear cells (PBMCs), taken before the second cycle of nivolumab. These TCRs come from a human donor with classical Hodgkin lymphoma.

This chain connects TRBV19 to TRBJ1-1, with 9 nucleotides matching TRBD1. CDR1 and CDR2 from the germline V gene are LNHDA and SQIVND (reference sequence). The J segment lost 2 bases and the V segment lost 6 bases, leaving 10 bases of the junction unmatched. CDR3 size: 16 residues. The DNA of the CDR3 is TGTGCCAGTAGGCCCGCCCCGGGACAGGGAAACACTGAAGCTTTCTTT. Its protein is CASRPAPGQGNTEAFF.

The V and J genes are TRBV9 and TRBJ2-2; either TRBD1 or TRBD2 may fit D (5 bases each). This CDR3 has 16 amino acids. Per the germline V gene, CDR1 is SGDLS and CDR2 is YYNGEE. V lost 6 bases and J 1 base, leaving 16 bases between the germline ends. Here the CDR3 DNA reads TGTGCCAGCAAGTTCGGGACCGAACAGAACACCGGGGAGCTGTTTTTT. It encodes CASKFGTEQNTGELFF.

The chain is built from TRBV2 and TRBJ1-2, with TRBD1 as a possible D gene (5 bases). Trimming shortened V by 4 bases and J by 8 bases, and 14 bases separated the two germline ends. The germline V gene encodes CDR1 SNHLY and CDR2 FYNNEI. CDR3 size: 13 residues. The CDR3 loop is CASSGGEVGGYTF. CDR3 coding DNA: TGTGCCAGCAGTGGAGGGGAGGTGGGCGGCTACACCTTC.

The CDR3 nucleotides are TGTGCCAGCAGCGGCGGGGGGGTAGAGGGTGGCTACACCTTC. Translation: CASSGGGVEGGYTF. This rearrangement joins TRBV9 to TRBJ1-2, with D possibly TRBD1 on 5 matching bases. Between the trimmed V and J ends, which lost 3 bases and 7 bases, there was a span of 16 bases. The CDR3 loop spans 14 amino acids. Germline V CDR1 and CDR2: SGDLS, YYNGEE.

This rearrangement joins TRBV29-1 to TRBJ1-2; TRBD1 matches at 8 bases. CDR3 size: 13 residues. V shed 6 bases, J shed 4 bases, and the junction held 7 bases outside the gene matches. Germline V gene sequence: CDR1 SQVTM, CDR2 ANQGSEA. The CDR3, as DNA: TGCAGCGTAGACAGGGGACTTAGCTATGGCTACACCTTC. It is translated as CSVDRGLSYGYTF.

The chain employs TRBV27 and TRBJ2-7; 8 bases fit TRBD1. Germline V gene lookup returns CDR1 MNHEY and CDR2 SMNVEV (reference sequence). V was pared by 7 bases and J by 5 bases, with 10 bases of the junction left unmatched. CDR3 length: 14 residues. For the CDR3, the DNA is TGTGCCAGCAAAAAGGGACAGGCCCAGGACGAGCAGTACTTC. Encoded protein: CASKKGQAQDEQYF.

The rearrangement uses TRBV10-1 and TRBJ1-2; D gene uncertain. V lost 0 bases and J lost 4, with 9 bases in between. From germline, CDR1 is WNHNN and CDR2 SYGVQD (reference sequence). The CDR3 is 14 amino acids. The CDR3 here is CASSESGASYGYTF. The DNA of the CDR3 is TGCGCCAGCAGTGAGTCAGGAGCGTCCTATGGCTACACCTTC.

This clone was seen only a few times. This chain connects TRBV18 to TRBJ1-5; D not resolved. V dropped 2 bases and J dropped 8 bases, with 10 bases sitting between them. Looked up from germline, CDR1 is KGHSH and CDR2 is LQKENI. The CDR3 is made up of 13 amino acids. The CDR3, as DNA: TGTGCCAGCTCACCAGGAGAATGGGAGCCCCAGCATTTT. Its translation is CASSPGEWEPQHF.

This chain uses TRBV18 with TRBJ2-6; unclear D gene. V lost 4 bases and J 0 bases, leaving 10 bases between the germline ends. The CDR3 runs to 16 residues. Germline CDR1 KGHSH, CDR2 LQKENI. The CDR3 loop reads CASSRRIFSGANVLTF. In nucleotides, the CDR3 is TGTGCCAGCTCACGCCGAATTTTCTCTGGGGCCAACGTCCTGACTTTC.

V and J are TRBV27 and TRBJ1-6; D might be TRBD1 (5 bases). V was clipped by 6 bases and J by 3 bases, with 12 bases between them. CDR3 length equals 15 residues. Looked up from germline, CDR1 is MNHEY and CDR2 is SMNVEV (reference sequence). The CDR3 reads CASSPARVYNSPLHF. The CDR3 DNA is TGTGCCAGCAGCCCCGCCAGGGTCTATAATTCACCCCTCCACTTT.

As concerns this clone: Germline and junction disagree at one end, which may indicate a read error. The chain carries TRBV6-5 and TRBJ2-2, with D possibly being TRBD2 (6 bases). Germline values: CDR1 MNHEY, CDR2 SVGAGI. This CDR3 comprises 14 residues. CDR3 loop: CASRWDWYTGELLF. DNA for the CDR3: TGTGCCAGCCGGTGGGACTGGTACACCGGGGAACTGCTTTTT.

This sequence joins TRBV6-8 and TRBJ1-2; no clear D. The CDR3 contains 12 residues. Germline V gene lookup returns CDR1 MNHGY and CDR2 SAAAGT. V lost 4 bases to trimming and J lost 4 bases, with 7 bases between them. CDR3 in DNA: TGTGCCAGCAGTTTAGGCATCTATGGCTACACCTTC. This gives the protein CASSLGIYGYTF.

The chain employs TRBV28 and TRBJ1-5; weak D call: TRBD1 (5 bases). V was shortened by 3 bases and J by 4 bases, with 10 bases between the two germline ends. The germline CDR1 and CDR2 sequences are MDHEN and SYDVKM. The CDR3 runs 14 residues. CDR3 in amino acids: CASSFGRGNQPQHF. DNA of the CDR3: TGTGCCAGCAGTTTCGGGCGGGGGAATCAGCCCCAGCATTTT.

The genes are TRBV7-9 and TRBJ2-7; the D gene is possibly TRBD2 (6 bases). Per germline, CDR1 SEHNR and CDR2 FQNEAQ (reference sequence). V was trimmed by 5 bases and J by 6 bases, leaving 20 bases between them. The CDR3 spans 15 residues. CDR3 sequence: CASSPGGSGLLEQYF. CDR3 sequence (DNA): TGTGCCAGCAGCCCCGGGGGTAGCGGACTCCTCGAGCAGTACTTC.

The CDR3 loop reads CSVAVSSGNTIYF. The CDR3 DNA sequence: TGCAGCGTTGCGGTTTCCTCTGGAAACACCATATATTTT. J is TRBJ1-3 and V is TRBV29-1; D gene unclear. Germline values: CDR1 SQVTM, CDR2 ANQGSEA. There are 13 residues in the CDR3. Trimming removed 4 bases from V and 0 bases from J, with 7 bases in between.

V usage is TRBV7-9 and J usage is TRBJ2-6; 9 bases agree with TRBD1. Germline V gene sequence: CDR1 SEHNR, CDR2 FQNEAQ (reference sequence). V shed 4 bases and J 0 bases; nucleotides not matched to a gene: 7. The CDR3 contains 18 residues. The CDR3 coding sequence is TGTGCCAGCAGCTCGACCGGGACAGGGAACTCTGGGGCCAACGTCCTGACTTTC. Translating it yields CASSSTGTGNSGANVLTF.

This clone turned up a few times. The CDR3 sequence is CASSLAGLTDTQYF. DNA of the CDR3: TGTGCCAGCAGCTTGGCGGGGCTCACAGATACGCAGTATTTT. This sequence joins TRBV5-6 and TRBJ2-3; TRBD1 or TRBD2 may be the D gene (5 bases each). The CDR3 spans 14 residues. V gave up 0 bases and J gave up 2 bases, with 7 bases separating them. CDR1 and CDR2 (germline): SGHDT, YYEEEE.

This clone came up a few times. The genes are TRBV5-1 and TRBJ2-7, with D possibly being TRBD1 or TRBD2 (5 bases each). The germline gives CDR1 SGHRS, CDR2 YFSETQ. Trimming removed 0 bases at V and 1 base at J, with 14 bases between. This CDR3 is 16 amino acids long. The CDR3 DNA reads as TGCGCCAGCAGCTTGGATGGGGGAGTAGTTTCCTACGAGCAGTACTTC. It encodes CASSLDGGVVSYEQYF.

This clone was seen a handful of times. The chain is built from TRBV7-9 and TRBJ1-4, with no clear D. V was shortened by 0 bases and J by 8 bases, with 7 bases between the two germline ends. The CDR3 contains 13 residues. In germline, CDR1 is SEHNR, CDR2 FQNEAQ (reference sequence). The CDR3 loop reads CASSLAAAEKLFF. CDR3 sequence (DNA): TGTGCCAGCAGCTTAGCCGCGGCGGAAAAACTGTTTTTT.

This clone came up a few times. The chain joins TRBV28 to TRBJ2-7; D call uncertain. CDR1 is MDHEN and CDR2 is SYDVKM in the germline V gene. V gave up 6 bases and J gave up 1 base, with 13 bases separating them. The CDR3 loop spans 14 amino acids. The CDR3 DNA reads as TGTGCCAGCAGCTCCCCGGATGAATCCTACGAGCAGTACTTC. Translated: CASSSPDESYEQYF. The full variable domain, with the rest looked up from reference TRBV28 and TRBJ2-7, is DVKVTQSSRYLVKRTGEKVFLECVQDMDHENMFWYRQDPGLGLRLIYFSYDVKMKEKGDIPEGYSVSREKKERFSLILESASTNQTSMYLCASSSPDESYEQYFGPGTRLTVT.

CDR3 sequence reads: CASSLGQTKNIQYF. The CDR3 coding sequence is TGTGCCAGCAGCTTGGGACAGACCAAAAACATTCAGTACTTC. J is TRBJ2-4 and V is TRBV11-2; 7 bases line up with TRBD1. With V trimmed by 3 bases and J by 2 bases, 1 base remained unmatched. This CDR3 contains 14 residues. Germline V gene data show CDR1 as SGHAT and CDR2 as FQNNGV.

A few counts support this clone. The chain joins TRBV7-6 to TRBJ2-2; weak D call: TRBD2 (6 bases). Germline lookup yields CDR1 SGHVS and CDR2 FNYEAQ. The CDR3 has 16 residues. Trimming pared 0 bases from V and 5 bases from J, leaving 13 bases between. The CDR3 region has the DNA TGTGCCAGCAGCTTAGCTGTGGGAGGACGAACCGGGGAGCTGTTTTTT. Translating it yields CASSLAVGGRTGELFF.

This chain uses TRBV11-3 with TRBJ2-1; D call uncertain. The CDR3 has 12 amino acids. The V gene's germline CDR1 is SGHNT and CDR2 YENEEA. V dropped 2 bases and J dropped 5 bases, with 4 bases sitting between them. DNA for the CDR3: TGTGCCAGCAGCTTAATGGACAATGAGCAGTTCTTC. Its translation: CASSLMDNEQFF.

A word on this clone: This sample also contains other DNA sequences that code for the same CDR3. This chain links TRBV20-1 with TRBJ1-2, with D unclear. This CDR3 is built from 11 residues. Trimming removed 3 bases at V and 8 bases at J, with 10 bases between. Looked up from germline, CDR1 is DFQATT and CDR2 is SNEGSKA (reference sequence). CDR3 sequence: CSASSPGGYTF. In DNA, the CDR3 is TGCAGTGCTAGCTCACCGGGCGGCTACACCTTC.

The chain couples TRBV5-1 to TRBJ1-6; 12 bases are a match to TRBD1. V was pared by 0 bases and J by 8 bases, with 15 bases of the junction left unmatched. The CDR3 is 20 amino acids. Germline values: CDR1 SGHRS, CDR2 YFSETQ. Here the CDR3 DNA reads TGCGCCAGCAGCTTGGCAGGGACAGGGGGCTCAATCGAGGAGGATTCACCCCTCCACTTT. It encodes CASSLAGTGGSIEEDSPLHF. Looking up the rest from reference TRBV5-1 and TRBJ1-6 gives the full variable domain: KAGVTQTPRYLIKTRGQQVTLSCSPISGHRSVSWYQQTPGQGLQFLFEYFSETQRNKGNFPGRFSGRQFSNSRSEMNVSTLELGDSALYLCASSLAGTGGSIEEDSPLHFGNGTRLTVT.

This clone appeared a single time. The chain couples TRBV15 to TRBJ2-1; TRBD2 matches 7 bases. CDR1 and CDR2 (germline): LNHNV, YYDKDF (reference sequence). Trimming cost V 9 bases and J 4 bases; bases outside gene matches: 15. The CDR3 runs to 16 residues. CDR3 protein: CATGVEASGLYNEQFF. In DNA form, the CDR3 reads TGTGCCACGGGGGTCGAGGCTAGCGGCCTTTACAATGAGCAGTTCTTC. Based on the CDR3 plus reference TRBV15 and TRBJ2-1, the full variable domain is DAMVIQNPRYQVTQFGKPVTLSCSQTLNHNVMYWYQQKSSQAPKLLFHYYDKDFNNEADTPDNFQSRRPNTSFCFLDIRSPGLGDTAMYLCATGVEASGLYNEQFFGPGTRLTVL.

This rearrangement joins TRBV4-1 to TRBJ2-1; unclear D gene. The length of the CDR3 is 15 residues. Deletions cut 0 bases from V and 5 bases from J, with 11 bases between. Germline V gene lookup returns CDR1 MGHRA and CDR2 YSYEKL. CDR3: CASSQEATRHNEQFF. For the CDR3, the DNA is TGCGCCAGCAGCCAAGAGGCGACAAGACACAATGAGCAGTTCTTC.